This T cell receptor (beta chain) comes out of a study of identical twins. The length of the CDR3 is 15 residues. Germline V lookup: CDR1 SGHRS, CDR2 YFSETQ. The V end was cut by 0 bases, the J end by 0 bases, with 6 bases between. MiXCR, run by TCRdb on the 5' RACE reads, gives a single entry per CDR3 protein. Of 520,000 or so distinct CDR3 sequences listed, approximately 22% are singletons. This sample was also put to use in a study of T cells expressing NK-cell markers. This second report adds: From sorted CD3+CD56+NKG2C+, CD3+CD56+NKG2C- and CD3+CD56-NKG2C+ T cells came the TCR beta repertoires. Out of eight donors sequenced, seven tested HCMV-seropositive and the remaining one seronegative. The study found these clonotypes also leading the CD3+CD56-NKG2C+ fraction in a few donors. There remained a lack of clarity about HCMV specificity of expanded NKG2C+ T cell clones.

The chain links TRBV5-1 to TRBJ2-2; TRBD2 might be the D (5 bases). The receptor comes from a woman under 30 in good health. Material: CD4+ T cells sorted from blood. The CDR3 coding sequence is TGCGCCAGCAGCTTGGGAGCGGCGAACACCGGGGAGCTGTTTTTT. Its protein product is CASSLGAANTGELFF.